Shown below are 26 T cell receptor beta chains from a single sample sequenced in a study of T cells in Graves' hyperthyroidism and ophthalmopathy (dated by TCRdb to between 2018 and 2021). Library construction relied on multiplex PCR. The instrument given in TCRdb is Illumina HiSeq 2000. The TCR beta CDR3 regions were amplified from the RNA transcripts. For the first round of RT-PCR on the TCR CDR3, the HTBI primer set was used together with the Qiagen OneStep RT-PCR kit. In TCRdb, the public reads were trimmed at Q25 with fastp and aligned with MiXCR, with productive beta chains retained. Rows with one shared CDR3 protein collapse into an entry with the most common genes and DNA. This sample gives under 600,000 distinct CDR3 sequences in total; more than 15% of them show up just once. The ten biggest clones cover roughly 3.3% of the sample. The sample taken for sequencing was blood. The receptor set was obtained from a woman in her thirties or forties with Graves' ophthalmopathy.

There are a few counts of this clonotype. The CDR3 ends on some other residue instead of the conserved phenylalanine or tryptophan, so this is likely a read error. This chain joins TRBV30 and TRBJ2-7; TRBD2 is a possible D gene (6 bases). The V gene lost 4 bases and the J gene lost 4 bases, with 17 bases spanning the gap. Germline CDR1 and CDR2: GTSNPN and SVGIG (reference sequence). The CDR3 contains 14 residues. The DNA for the CDR3 is TGTGCCTGGAAGGGGTCTAGCGTCATTTACGAGCAGTACCTC. Translation: CAWKGSSVIYEQYL.

The sample holds many counts of this clonotype. The chain has TRBV7-9 and TRBJ1-1; 7 positions agree with TRBD1. Germline V gives CDR1 SEHNR, CDR2 FQNEAQ (reference sequence). J lost 8 bases, V lost 10 bases, and 28 bases had no gene match. There are 18 residues in the CDR3. The CDR3 nucleotides read TGTGCCAACCCACCAACAGGGGAGGATGTTATTGGGTTGGACGAAGCTTTCTTT. Translated, it gives CANPPTGEDVIGLDEAFF. The full variable domain, with the rest looked up from reference TRBV7-9 and TRBJ1-1, is DTGVSQNPRHKITKRGQNVTFRCDPISEHNRLYWYRQTLGQGPEFLTYFQNEAQLEKSRLLSDRFSAERPKGSFSTLEIQRTEQGDSAMYLCANPPTGEDVIGLDEAFFGQGTRLTVV.

This clonotype appeared many times. The rearrangement uses TRBV6-1 and TRBJ2-5, with D possibly being TRBD1 (8 bases). Germline V gives CDR1 MNHNS, CDR2 SASEGT. The CDR3 contains 15 residues. Trimming stripped 7 bases from V and 2 bases from J, with 17 bases between. The CDR3 is CASKAGQGGQETQYF. The DNA for the CDR3 is TGTGCCAGCAAAGCAGGACAGGGAGGGCAAGAGACCCAGTACTTC.

This clonotype was recorded at least ten times. The rearrangement links TRBV20-1 to TRBJ1-5, with D possibly being TRBD1 (6 bases). Germline loops: CDR1 DFQATT, CDR2 SNEGSKA (reference sequence). The CDR3 loop spans 13 amino acids. The V end was cut by 5 bases, the J end by 5 bases, with 13 bases between. The CDR3 spells CSAHRDTDQPQHF. The CDR3 nucleotides read TGCAGTGCTCACCGGGACACCGATCAGCCCCAGCATTTT.

This clonotype has ten or more counts. This chain links TRBV2 with TRBJ1-1, with 7 bases fitting TRBD1. The CDR3 loop spans 14 amino acids. With 11 bases clipped from V and 5 bases from J, the junction kept 14 bases outside the gene matches. Germline assignment: CDR1 SNHLY and CDR2 FYNNEI. The CDR3 region has the DNA TGTGCCGGGGGTCTTGGAGGGGGCGAAACTGAAGCTTTCTTT. It yields the protein CAGGLGGGETEAFF.

This clonotype was detected ten times or more. The V call is TRBV20-1, the J call TRBJ2-7; the D is unclear. The CDR3 totals 11 residues. Per germline, CDR1 DFQATT and CDR2 SNEGSKA (reference sequence). The V end lost 5 bases, the J end lost 0 bases, and 5 bases lay between the germline ends. The DNA for the CDR3 is TGCAGTGCTTCCGGCTCCTACGAGCAGTACTTC. It is translated as CSASGSYEQYF.

The chain joins TRBV6-1 to TRBJ1-5; D is possibly TRBD1 (5 bases). V was clipped by 5 bases and J by 4 bases, with 12 bases between them. Germline CDR1 is MNHNS and CDR2 is SASEGT. CDR3 length equals 14 residues. The CDR3 bases are TGTGCCAGCAGTACAACAGGTACTAATCAGCCCCAGCATTTT. It encodes CASSTTGTNQPQHF.

Worth noting for this clonotype: A read error is possible here, since a much larger clone lies one base away. This chain links TRBV6-1 with TRBJ2-5; either TRBD1 or TRBD2 may fit D (7 bases each). V lost 7 bases, J lost 5 bases, and 14 bases lay in between. The germline V gene has CDR1 MNHNS and CDR2 SASEGT. The length of the CDR3 is 13 residues. CDR3: CASNYRGGETQYF. CDR3 DNA: TGTGCCAGCAACTACAGGGGAGGGGAGACCCAGTACTTC.

This clonotype was seen a handful of times. The CDR3 sequence: CATSGNTDTQYF. The CDR3 nucleotides read TGTGCCACCTCAGGGAACACAGATACGCAGTATTTT. V usage is TRBV24-1 and J usage is TRBJ2-3; D possibly corresponds to TRBD1 (5 bases). CDR3 length: 12 residues. In germline, CDR1 is KGHDR, CDR2 SFDVKD. V lost 9 bases and J 2 bases, leaving 8 bases between the germline ends.

This clonotype occurred a few times. The CDR3 bases are TGTGCCAGCAGCCGGAGGGGTGTTAATCAGCCCCAGCATTTT. This encodes CASSRRGVNQPQHF. The V gene is TRBV7-3, the J gene TRBJ1-5; TRBD1 is a possible D gene (5 bases). Per the germline V gene, CDR1 is SGHTA and CDR2 is FQGTGA. CDR3 length: 14 amino acids. Trimming pared 5 bases from V and 4 bases from J, leaving 12 bases between.

This clonotype was detected only a few times. The chain combines TRBV4-2 with TRBJ1-6, with D maybe TRBD1 (5 bases). Trimming took off 0 bases at V and 9 bases at J, with 15 bases between the two ends. The CDR3 runs 16 residues. Germline V gene data show CDR1 as LGHNA and CDR2 as YNFKEQ. CDR3 region: CASSQDSSGIGSPLHF. The DNA for the CDR3 is TGTGCCAGCAGCCAAGATAGTTCAGGGATAGGTTCACCCCTCCACTTT.

This clonotype was recorded at least ten times. V is TRBV7-2 and J is TRBJ2-7; D unresolved. Trimming took 3 bases from V and 0 from J, leaving 9 bases between them. CDR1 is SGHTA, CDR2 FQGNSA, per germline. The CDR3 consists of 14 residues. The CDR3: CASSLSPGSYEQYF. The CDR3 DNA sequence: TGTGCCAGCAGCTTGTCGCCAGGCTCCTACGAGCAGTACTTC.

This clonotype was counted ten times or more. J is TRBJ2-1 and V is TRBV20-1, with 7 bases identical to TRBD2. This CDR3 has 13 amino acids. Germline-derived CDR1 and CDR2 are DFQATT and SNEGSKA (reference sequence). Trimming cost V 6 bases and J 8 bases; bases outside gene matches: 10. The CDR3 loop is CSATSGIDDEQFF. CDR3 nucleotide sequence: TGCAGTGCCACAAGCGGGATTGACGATGAGCAGTTCTTC.

This clonotype was recorded at least ten times. CDR3 nucleotide sequence: TGTGCCAGCAGCCCGTCGGACATTCAGTACTTC. Encoded protein: CASSPSDIQYF. The rearrangement links TRBV12-3 or TRBV12-4 to TRBJ2-4; no definite D call. Trimming shortened V by 6 bases and J by 8 bases, and 8 bases separated the two germline ends. CDR3 length equals 11 residues.

The V and J genes are TRBV6-2 or TRBV6-3 and TRBJ2-1; 8 bases are shared with TRBD2. V dropped 9 bases and J dropped 8; count of bases not matched to a gene: 9. CDR1 and CDR2 (germline): MNHEY, SVGEGT. This CDR3 has 13 amino acids. The CDR3 DNA reads TGTGCCAGAGGCAGCGGGAGTACCGATGAGCAGTTCTTC. Translated, it gives CARGSGSTDEQFF.

V usage is TRBV2 and J usage is TRBJ2-7; D possibly corresponds to TRBD2 (6 bases). Looked up from germline, CDR1 is SNHLY and CDR2 is FYNNEI. The germline V and J ends were trimmed by 7 bases and 4 bases, with 14 bases remaining between them. CDR3 length: 13 residues. CDR3 loop: CASIGLAYYEQYF. DNA of the CDR3: TGTGCCAGCATCGGTCTAGCGTATTACGAGCAGTACTTC.

This chain links TRBV28 with TRBJ2-7, with D perhaps matching TRBD1 or TRBD2 (5 bases each). Germline V gene data show CDR1 as MDHEN and CDR2 as SYDVKM. This CDR3 is built from 13 residues. Trimming shortened V by 6 bases and J by 0 bases, and 9 bases separated the two germline ends. The CDR3 region is CASRARGSYEQYF. The CDR3, as DNA: TGTGCCAGCAGGGCGAGGGGCTCCTACGAGCAGTACTTC.

This clonotype was observed at least ten times. The V gene is TRBV20-1, the J gene TRBJ2-7, with D perhaps matching TRBD2 (6 bases). Germline CDR1 reads DFQATT; CDR2 reads SNEGSKA (reference sequence). The CDR3 sequence is 11 residues long. Trimming took off 5 bases at V and 6 bases at J, with 11 bases between the two ends. CDR3 DNA sequence: TGCAGTGCTGAGGGAGGCCTCGAGCAGTACTTC. Translating gives CSAEGGLEQYF.

This clonotype has just a few counts. A much larger clone is a single base away; this may be a read error. The J gene is TRBJ1-5, the V gene TRBV10-2; D remains unclear. V dropped 3 bases and J dropped 2 bases, with 8 bases sitting between them. Germline loops: CDR1 WSHSY, CDR2 SAAADI. The CDR3 is 14 amino acids. CDR3 coding DNA: TGCGCCAGCAGTGATGGTGAGGGCAATCAGCCCCAGCATTTT. Translation gives CASSDGEGNQPQHF.

This clonotype came up a few times. The gene calls are TRBV11-2 and TRBJ1-2, with D uncertain. Trimming removed 3 bases at V and 7 bases at J, with 12 bases between. The CDR3 covers 13 residues. Germline CDR1 reads SGHAT; CDR2 reads FQNNGV. Here the CDR3 DNA reads TGTGCCAGCAGCTTTTTAAGTTCTTCTGGCTACACCTTC. This sequence encodes CASSFLSSSGYTF.

A word on this clonotype: A junction end diverges from the germline sequence, so it may reflect a read error. J is TRBJ1-3 and V is TRBV12-3 or TRBV12-4; 7 bases agree with TRBD1. The CDR3 runs to 15 residues. The CDR3 DNA follows: TGTGCCAGCAGTTTCACAGGGGTCTCTGGAAACACCACATATTTT. Translated, it gives CASSFTGVSGNTTYF.

The rearrangement links TRBV20-1 to TRBJ2-5; D may be TRBD2 (5 bases). The CDR3 consists of 12 residues. Germline CDR1 reads DFQATT; CDR2 reads SNEGSKA (reference sequence). Trimming removed 7 bases from V and 2 bases from J, with 11 bases in between. The CDR3 loop is CSVPRGQETQYF. CDR3 coding DNA: TGCAGTGTACCTCGGGGACAAGAGACCCAGTACTTC.

The rearrangement joins TRBV6-1 to TRBJ2-5; D is perhaps TRBD1 (5 bases). V lost 6 bases to trimming and J lost 5 bases, with 13 bases between them. The V gene's germline CDR1 is MNHNS and CDR2 SASEGT. This CDR3 has 13 amino acids. In nucleotides, the CDR3 is TGTGCCAGCAGCAGGGAAATGAGGGAGACCCAGTACTTC. It translates to CASSREMRETQYF.

This clonotype has a count of ten or more. The rearrangement joins TRBV28 to TRBJ1-1; 8 bases are shared with TRBD1. The CDR3 runs 16 residues. Unmatched junction bases numbered 14, after V lost 6 bases and J lost 5 bases. Germline loops: CDR1 MDHEN, CDR2 SYDVKM. The chain's CDR3 is CASRPRGGRGPTEAFF. DNA for the CDR3: TGTGCCAGCAGACCTCGAGGGGGCAGGGGGCCGACTGAAGCTTTCTTT. The full variable domain, completed using reference TRBV28 and TRBJ1-1, is DVKVTQSSRYLVKRTGEKVFLECVQDMDHENMFWYRQDPGLGLRLIYFSYDVKMKEKGDIPEGYSVSREKKERFSLILESASTNQTSMYLCASRPRGGRGPTEAFFGQGTRLTVV.

This clonotype was detected ten times or more. The V and J genes are TRBV5-1 and TRBJ1-6; D is undetermined. CDR1 is SGHRS and CDR2 is YFSETQ in the germline V gene. Deletions cut 0 bases from V and 5 bases from J, with 9 bases between. This CDR3 comprises 15 residues. This chain's CDR3 is CASSLARPNNSPLHF. The DNA for the CDR3 is TGCGCCAGCAGCTTGGCCCGACCGAATAATTCACCCCTCCACTTT.

The chain employs TRBV20-1 and TRBJ1-4; possible D gene TRBD1, 6 bases. The CDR3 covers 15 residues. V was trimmed by 5 bases and J by 7 bases, leaving 20 bases between them. Germline CDR1 reads DFQATT; CDR2 reads SNEGSKA (reference sequence). In DNA form, the CDR3 reads TGCAGTGCTCTCCGATCGGGGGGCCAGGGTGAAAAACTGTTTTTT. This gives the protein CSALRSGGQGEKLFF.